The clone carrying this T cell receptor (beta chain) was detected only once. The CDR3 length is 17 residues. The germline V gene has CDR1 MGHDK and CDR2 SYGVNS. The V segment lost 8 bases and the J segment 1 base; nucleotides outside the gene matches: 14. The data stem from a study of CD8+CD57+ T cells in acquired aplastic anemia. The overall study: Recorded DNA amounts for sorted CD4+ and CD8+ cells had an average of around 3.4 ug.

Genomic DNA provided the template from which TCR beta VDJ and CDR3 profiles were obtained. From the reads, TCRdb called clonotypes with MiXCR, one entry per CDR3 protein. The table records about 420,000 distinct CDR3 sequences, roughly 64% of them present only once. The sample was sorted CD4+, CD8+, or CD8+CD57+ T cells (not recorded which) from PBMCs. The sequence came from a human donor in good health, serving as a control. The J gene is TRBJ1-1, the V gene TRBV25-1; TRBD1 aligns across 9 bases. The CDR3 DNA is TGTGCCAGCGATGAATGGGGGACAGGGCTAGGGAACACTGAAGCTTTCTTT. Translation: CASDEWGTGLGNTEAFF. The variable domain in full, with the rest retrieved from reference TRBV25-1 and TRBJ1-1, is EADIYQTPRYLVIGTGKKITLECSQTMGHDKMYWYQQDPGMELHLIHYSYGVNSTEKGDLSSESTVSRIRTEHFPLTLESARPSHTSQYLCASDEWGTGLGNTEAFFGQGTRLTVV.